The rows below give T cell receptor beta chains drawn from one sample of a study of OX40 agonist ivuxolimab in advanced cancers. The method was immunoSEQ multiplex PCR; TCRdb's version includes in-frame clones alone and lacks a portion of them. The data show around 54,000 clones, with around 93% seen just once and approximately 8.3% held by the top ten. Material: CD4+ or CD8+ T cells sorted from blood, obtained in a trial of the OX40 agonist ivuxolimab. The receptors shown here come from an adult with an advanced solid tumor such as melanoma, head and neck, liver or kidney cancer. The CDR3 runs from the conserved cysteine through the conserved F or W. Each record gives: clone size, V gene, J gene, CDR3 protein. Size values are once, few and many counts, or a class for expanded clones, and some rows have none.

NA	TRBV6-5	TRBJ2-1	CASSYPGGGNEQFF
NA	TRBV5-1	TRBJ1-1	CASSLGAPGARKGYTEAFF
NA	TRBV19	TRBJ1-1	CASSTSEDGGHEAFF
once	TRBV4-1	TRBJ1-1	CASSQPVGGPTEAFF
NA	TRBV5-1	TRBJ2-4	CASRPVDGRALDIQYF
NA	TRBV6-5	TRBJ2-3	CASSYSTSGTTDTQYF
once	TRBV9	TRBJ2-3	CASSADGASGYTDTQYF
NA	TRBV4-1	NA	CASSQDLGGGAYEQYF
NA	TRBV2	TRBJ1-2	CASTESLRDGYTF
NA	TRBV4-1	TRBJ1-1	CASSQTPGTVNTEAFF
NA	TRBV19	TRBJ2-7	CASSMGQGGGYEQYF
few	TRBV25-1	TRBJ2-3	CASSPSGDTQYF
once	TRBV27	TRBJ2-5	CASSFLAGGKETQYF
NA	TRBV7-8	TRBJ1-1	CASSLNLWGQGVRGTEAFF
NA	TRBV10-3	TRBJ2-7	CASNPGLAGGRWEQYF
NA	TRBV9	TRBJ2-1	CASSVDGQVYNEQFF
NA	TRBV30	TRBJ2-1	CAWSVWLAGYNEQFF
few	TRBV6-4	TRBJ2-6	CASSGQVGEIPNVLTF
medium-sized	TRBV7-9	TRBJ1-5	CASSLGTQPQHF
NA	TRBV7-9	TRBJ2-1	CASSTEEVSYNEQFF